This T cell receptor beta chain comes out of a study of T cell responses to AZD1222 COVID-19 vaccine. The CDR3 length is 13 residues. Germline-derived CDR1 and CDR2 are MNHEY and SVGAGI. V dropped 6 bases and J dropped 3; count of bases not matched to a gene: 5. Findings and caveats of the study: Breadth and depth of Spike-specific TCRs rose after two AZD1222 doses. Donors skewed white British and female; clonal diversity was possibly underestimated. Sampled repertoires all dated from after the peak T cell response.

The assay was immunoSEQ multiplex PCR, and TCRdb's table has in-frame clones only and misses some. Among 110,000 to 150,000 clones, more than 80% were seen once, and the ten largest hold 0.7% to 1%. Concerning this clone: Its antigen is not known.

J is TRBJ2-7 and V is TRBV6-5; TRBD1 matches at 7 bases. Material: peripheral blood, obtained on day 0 of MenACWY control vaccination. This sequence was found in an adult in good health. The CDR3 DNA sequence: TGTGCCAGCAGCCCAGGACAGGACTACGAGCAGTACTTC. Its protein is CASSPGQDYEQYF.